These 18 T cell receptor beta chains were sequenced from one sample in a study of cytomegalovirus exposure and HLA in healthy donors. Researchers ran the PCR with 60 Vbeta and 13 Jbeta primers. Produced via immunoSEQ multiplex PCR; TCRdb's table is partial and in-frame only. Among approximately 170,000 clones listed, around 77% were seen once. Material for sequencing was PBMCs. The source is a woman in her 30s in good health and CMV-seropositive.

The V call is TRBV30, the J call TRBJ1-3; D unresolved. V lost 1 base and J 4 bases, leaving 17 bases between the germline ends. The CDR3 consists of 16 residues. Germline V gene sequence: CDR1 GTSNPN, CDR2 SVGIG (reference sequence). DNA of the CDR3: TGTGCCTGGAGTGACCGTACATTGGTTTCGGGAAACACCATATATTTT. This encodes CAWSDRTLVSGNTIYF.

CDR3 sequence reads: CASSAQYQAGELFF. CDR3 DNA sequence: TGTGCCAGCAGCGCCCAATATCAAGCGGGGGAGCTGTTTTTT. The chain couples TRBV9 to TRBJ2-2, with unresolved D. V shed 3 bases and J shed 8 bases, with 14 bases lying between them. CDR1 is SGDLS and CDR2 is YYNGEE in the germline V gene. This CDR3 is built from 14 residues.

The V call is TRBV12-5, the J call TRBJ1-5; TRBD1 is a possible D gene (6 bases). The germline CDR1 and CDR2 sequences are LGHNT and FRNRAP. V shed 2 bases and J shed 0 bases, with 17 bases lying between them. The CDR3 is 18 residues long. CDR3 region: CASGLRDTRIYSNQPQHF. Here the CDR3 DNA reads TGTGCTAGTGGTTTGCGGGACACCAGGATTTATAGCAATCAGCCCCAGCATTTT.

This clone was recorded a few times. This chain connects TRBV18 to TRBJ2-1; no firm D call. V lost 4 bases and J 12 bases, leaving 25 bases between the germline ends. The CDR3 is made up of 16 amino acids. Germline assignment: CDR1 KGHSH and CDR2 LQKENI. In DNA, the CDR3 is TGTGCCAGCTCACGAACCGAGGATAGCCAGACCGAAGGGCAGTTCTTC. Residues: CASSRTEDSQTEGQFF.

The CDR3: CASSRDSLYGYTF. CDR3 bases: TGCGCCAGCAGCCGGGACAGCTTGTATGGCTACACCTTC. V usage is TRBV4-3 and J usage is TRBJ1-2; 7 bases are shared with TRBD1. Trimming cost V 4 bases and J 5 bases; bases outside gene matches: 4. The CDR3 is 13 amino acids. CDR1 LGHNA and CDR2 YSLEER come from the germline V gene.

The chain recombines TRBV19 with TRBJ2-2; the D gene is possibly TRBD1 (5 bases). V lost 1 base and J lost 4, with 7 bases in between. Germline CDR1 LNHDA, CDR2 SQIVND (reference sequence). The CDR3 is 14 amino acids. This CDR3 reads CASSIGGVTGELFF. In DNA, the CDR3 is TGTGCCAGTAGTATAGGGGGCGTCACCGGGGAGCTGTTTTTT.

This clone was observed a few times. The J gene is TRBJ1-2, the V gene TRBV6-1; D is unresolved. The CDR3 spans 16 residues. Germline V CDR1 and CDR2: MNHNS, SASEGT. Trimming shortened V by 2 bases and J by 6 bases, and 19 bases separated the two germline ends. The CDR3 nucleotides read TGTGCCAGCAGTGAAATCTGGGCACCGTCTACCAATGGCTACACCTTC. Translated: CASSEIWAPSTNGYTF.

The chain is built from TRBV29-1 and TRBJ1-5; TRBD1 might be the D (6 bases). The germline gives CDR1 SQVTM, CDR2 ANQGSEA. The V gene lost 4 bases and the J gene lost 6 bases, with 13 bases spanning the gap. The CDR3 loop spans 13 amino acids. The CDR3 coding sequence is TGCAGCGTTGCTGGGGGAGGGGGTCAGCCCCAGCATTTT. It specifies CSVAGGGGQPQHF.

V is TRBV5-4 and J is TRBJ1-3; possibly TRBD1 for D (5 bases). V lost 0 bases, J lost 2 bases, and 12 bases lay in between. This CDR3 spans 16 amino acids. The V gene's germline CDR1 is SGHNT and CDR2 YYREEE (reference sequence). CDR3 sequence reads: CASSLEGLPPGNTIYF. CDR3 nucleotides: TGTGCCAGCAGCTTGGAGGGACTCCCTCCTGGAAACACCATATATTTT.

The CDR3 loop is CASRNLDRADYGYTF. The CDR3 DNA sequence: TGTGCCAGCAGGAACTTGGACAGGGCGGACTATGGCTACACCTTC. This chain connects TRBV28 to TRBJ1-2, with 8 bases matching TRBD1. The V segment lost 6 bases and the J segment 3 bases; nucleotides outside the gene matches: 9. The CDR3 is made up of 15 amino acids. Germline CDR1 and CDR2: MDHEN and SYDVKM.

This clone was counted between two and nine times. The gene calls are TRBV19 and TRBJ1-2; D is undetermined. Trimming pared 7 bases from V and 8 bases from J, leaving 17 bases between. CDR1 and CDR2 (germline): LNHDA, SQIVND (reference sequence). The CDR3 has 13 residues. The CDR3 region has the DNA TGTGCCAGTAATCCCGGAGGTATGAGGGGCTACACCTTC. This translates into CASNPGGMRGYTF.

V gene TRBV7-9 combines with J gene TRBJ2-3; perhaps TRBD2 as D (6 bases). The V end lost 5 bases, the J end lost 4 bases, and 16 bases lay between the germline ends. Per the germline V gene, CDR1 is SEHNR and CDR2 is FQNEAQ (reference sequence). This CDR3 comprises 15 residues. DNA of the CDR3: TGTGCCAGCAGCCCTAAGGGGAGGATCTCAGATACGCAGTATTTT. Translated: CASSPKGRISDTQYF.

In regard to this clone: A junction boundary mismatches the germline segment, possibly from a read error. The chain joins TRBV30 to TRBJ2-5; D is unresolved. This CDR3 has 12 amino acids. Germline-derived CDR1 and CDR2 are GTSNPN and SVGIG (reference sequence). The CDR3 DNA sequence: TGTGCCTGGAGTGTACTCCTAGAGACCCGGTACTTC. As protein: CAWSVLLETRYF.

J is TRBJ2-7 and V is TRBV9, with D possibly being TRBD1 (5 bases). The CDR3 loop spans 13 amino acids. V was cut by 4 bases and J by 7 bases, with 15 bases left in between. Germline V gives CDR1 SGDLS, CDR2 YYNGEE. In DNA, the CDR3 is TGTGCCAGCAGCCCCGACAGTCTCTGGGAGCAGTACTTC. Translating it yields CASSPDSLWEQYF. Full variable domain (missing parts from reference TRBV9 and TRBJ2-7): DSGVTQTPKHLITATGQRVTLRCSPRSGDLSVYWYQQSLDQGLQFLIQYYNGEERAKGNILERFSAQQFPDLHSELNLSSLELGDSALYFCASSPDSLWEQYFGPGTRLTVT.

The rearrangement links TRBV5-1 to TRBJ2-1; 9 bases agree with TRBD1. CDR1 is SGHRS, CDR2 YFSETQ, per germline. The CDR3 is 15 residues long. V lost 4 bases to trimming and J lost 3 bases; unmatched junction nucleotides: 5. CDR3 sequence reads: CASSPGTGIYNEQFF. CDR3 sequence (DNA): TGCGCCAGCAGCCCCGGGACAGGGATCTACAATGAGCAGTTCTTC.

The chain links TRBV18 to TRBJ1-3; unclear D gene. Germline-derived CDR1 and CDR2 are KGHSH and LQKENI. The CDR3 consists of 18 residues. The ends were cut back, 5 bases at V and 0 bases at J, with 20 bases in the middle. Written as DNA, the CDR3 is TGTGCCAGCTCAAACCAACCACCGGCGGAATCCTCTGGAAACACCATATATTTT. Its translation is CASSNQPPAESSGNTIYF.

This clone appeared a few times. The chain recombines TRBV6-1 with TRBJ2-1; 8 bases fit TRBD2. With 11 bases clipped from V and 8 bases from J, the junction kept 5 bases outside the gene matches. CDR3 length: 11 amino acids. Per the germline V gene, CDR1 is MNHNS and CDR2 is SASEGT. CDR3 nucleotides: TGTGCCCTCGGGGGGGTCTATGAGCAGTTCTTC. Translated: CALGGVYEQFF.

This clone was detected once. The rearrangement uses TRBV6-5 and TRBJ1-1, with D unresolved. CDR1 is MNHEY and CDR2 is SVGAGI in the germline V gene. Trimming removed 6 bases at V and 1 base at J, with 12 bases between. The CDR3 has 14 amino acids. CDR3 in amino acids: CASSLTGENTEAFF. The CDR3 DNA follows: TGTGCCAGCAGCCTTACCGGGGAGAACACTGAAGCTTTCTTT.